Reported below is one T cell receptor beta chain. Per the study methods: Estimation of nucleated cell counts was performed using reference gene primer amplification. Data came from immunoSEQ multiplex PCR; TCRdb stores just in-frame clones and leaves some out. Clonal size and the V and J genes are those of that table, whereas D and trimming came from the DNA. The sample records about 150,000 clones, 75% to 85% being singletons. The sample comes from a study of blood T cell repertoires in COVID-19. Study overall: Samples of COVID-19 (acute and convalescent) were obtained from the United States, Italy and Spain.

This CDR3 region has 14 residues. The V and J ends lost 3 bases and 8 bases, in that order; junction bases with no gene match: 5. Germline-derived CDR1 and CDR2 are PRHDT and FYEKMQ (reference sequence). The material sequenced was peripheral blood. This TCR came from a woman aged 60 to 75 with COVID-19, enrolled during active disease. This chain uses TRBV13 with TRBJ1-2, with 11 nucleotides matching TRBD1. CDR3 region: CASSLDRGLRGYTF. Written as DNA, the CDR3 is TGTGCCAGCAGCTTGGACAGGGGGCTACGGGGCTACACCTTC.